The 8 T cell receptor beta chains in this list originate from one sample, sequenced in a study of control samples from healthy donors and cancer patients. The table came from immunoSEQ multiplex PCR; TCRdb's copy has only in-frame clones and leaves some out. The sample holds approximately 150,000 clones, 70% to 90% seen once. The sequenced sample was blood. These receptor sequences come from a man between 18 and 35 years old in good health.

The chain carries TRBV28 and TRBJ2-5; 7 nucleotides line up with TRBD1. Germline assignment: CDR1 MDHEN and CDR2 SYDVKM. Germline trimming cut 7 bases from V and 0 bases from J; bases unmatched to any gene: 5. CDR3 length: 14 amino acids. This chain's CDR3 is CASIQQGYQETQYF. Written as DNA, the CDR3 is TGTGCCAGCATACAACAGGGGTACCAAGAGACCCAGTACTTC.

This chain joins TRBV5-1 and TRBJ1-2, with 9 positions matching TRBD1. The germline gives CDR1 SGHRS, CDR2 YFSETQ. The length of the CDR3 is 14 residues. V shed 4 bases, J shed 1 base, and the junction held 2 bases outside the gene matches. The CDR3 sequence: CASSRTGDNYGYTF. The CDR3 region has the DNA TGCGCCAGCAGCCGGACAGGGGATAACTATGGCTACACCTTC.

The CDR3 is CASSLGTLATETQYF. The CDR3 coding sequence is TGTGCCAGCAGCCTTGGGACACTAGCCACGGAGACCCAGTACTTC. The V gene is TRBV7-2, the J gene TRBJ2-5; D is possibly TRBD1 or TRBD2 (6 bases each). Germline CDR1 is SGHTA and CDR2 is FQGNSA. Trimming shortened V by 5 bases and J by 5 bases, and 18 bases separated the two germline ends. There are 15 residues in the CDR3.

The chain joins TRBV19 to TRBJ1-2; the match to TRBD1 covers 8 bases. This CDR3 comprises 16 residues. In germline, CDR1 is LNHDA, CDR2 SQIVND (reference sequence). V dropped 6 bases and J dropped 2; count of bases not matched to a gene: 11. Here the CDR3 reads CASRPRTGNENYGYTF. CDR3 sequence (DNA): TGTGCCAGTAGACCACGGACAGGGAACGAGAACTATGGCTACACCTTC. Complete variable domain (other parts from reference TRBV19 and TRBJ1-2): DGGITQSPKYLFRKEGQNVTLSCEQNLNHDAMYWYRQDPGQGLRLIYYSQIVNDFQKGDIAEGYSVSREKKESFPLTVTSAQKNPTAFYLCASRPRTGNENYGYTFGSGTRLTVV.

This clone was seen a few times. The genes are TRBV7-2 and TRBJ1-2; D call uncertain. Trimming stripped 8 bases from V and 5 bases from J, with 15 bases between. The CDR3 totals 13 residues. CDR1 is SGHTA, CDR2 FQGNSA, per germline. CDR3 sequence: CASASQSLYGYTF. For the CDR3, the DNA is TGTGCCAGCGCCTCACAATCCCTATATGGCTACACCTTC.

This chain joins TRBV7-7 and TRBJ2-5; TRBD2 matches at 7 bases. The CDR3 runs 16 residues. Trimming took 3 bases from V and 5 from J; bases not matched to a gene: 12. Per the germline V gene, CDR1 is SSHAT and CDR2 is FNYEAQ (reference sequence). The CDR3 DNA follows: TGTGCCAGCAGCTTCGTGAGGGCGGGGGATGGGGAGACCCAGTACTTC. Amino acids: CASSFVRAGDGETQYF.

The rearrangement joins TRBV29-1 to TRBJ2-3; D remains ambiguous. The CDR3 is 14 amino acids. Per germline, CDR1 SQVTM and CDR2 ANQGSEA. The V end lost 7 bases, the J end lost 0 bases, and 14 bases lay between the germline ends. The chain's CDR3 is CSASLQSSTDTQYF. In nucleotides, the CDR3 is TGCAGCGCCTCACTCCAATCTAGCACAGATACGCAGTATTTT.

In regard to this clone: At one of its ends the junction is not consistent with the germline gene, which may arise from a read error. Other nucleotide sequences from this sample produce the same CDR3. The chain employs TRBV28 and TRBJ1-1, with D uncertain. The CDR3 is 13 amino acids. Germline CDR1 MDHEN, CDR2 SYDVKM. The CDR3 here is CASITWSNTEAFF. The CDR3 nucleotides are TGTGCCAGCATTACCTGGAGTAACACTGAAGCTTTTTTT.